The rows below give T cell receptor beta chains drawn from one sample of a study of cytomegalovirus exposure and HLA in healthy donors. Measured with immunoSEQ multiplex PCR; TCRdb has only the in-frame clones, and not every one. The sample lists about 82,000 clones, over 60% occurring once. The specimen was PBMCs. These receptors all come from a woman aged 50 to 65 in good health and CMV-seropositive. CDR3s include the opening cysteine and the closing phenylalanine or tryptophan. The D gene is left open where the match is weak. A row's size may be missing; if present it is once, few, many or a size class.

TGCAGCGTTTCGGAGTTGAGTCGGCAAGAGACCCAGTACTTC,CSVSELSRQETQYF,NA,TRBJ2-5,NA,TRBV29-1
TGTGCCAGCAGTTTAGGCAGGGGTCGCGATCAGCCCCAGCATTTT,CASSLGRGRDQPQHF,NA,TRBJ1-5,NA,TRBV28
TGTGCCAGCAGCGAGGGGTCACAGTTCTGGGGTGAAAAACTGTTTTTT,CASSEGSQFWGEKLFF,NA,TRBJ1-4,NA,TRBV9
TGTGCCAGCAGTTTAGGCGGGATCAAAAACATTCAGTACTTC,CASSLGGIKNIQYF,NA,TRBJ2-4,NA,TRBV27
TGTGCCAGCAGCTTAGGGGTACTGACTGAAAACACTGAAGCTTTCTTT,CASSLGVLTENTEAFF,once,TRBJ1-1,NA,TRBV7-6
TGTGCCTGGAGTGTAGGGGACTCTGGGGCCAACGTCCTGACTTTC,CAWSVGDSGANVLTF,NA,TRBJ2-6,NA,TRBV30
TGTGCCAGTAGTCTTACAGGGGGGAACGAGCAGTACTTC,CASSLTGGNEQYF,few,TRBJ2-7,TRBD1,TRBV19
TGTGCCAGCAGTGGGGACAGCTCCTACAATGAGCAGTTCTTC,CASSGDSSYNEQFF,NA,TRBJ2-1,TRBD1,TRBV2
TGTGCCAGCCTCGGAGGGTTGGGGAACTATGGCTACACCTTC,CASLGGLGNYGYTF,NA,TRBJ1-2,NA,TRBV6-6
TGTGCCAGCAGCTTAGGAGGGGACAGACGAAGGGATACGCAGTATTTT,CASSLGGDRRRDTQYF,NA,TRBJ2-3,TRBD1,TRBV7-8
TGTGCCTGGAGTGTACGCCAGGGGGCTTACGAGCAGTACTTC,CAWSVRQGAYEQYF,NA,TRBJ2-7,TRBD1,TRBV30
TGTGCCATCAGACCTGGACAGGGTTCGTACGAGCAGTACTTC,CAIRPGQGSYEQYF,NA,TRBJ2-7,TRBD1,TRBV10-3
TGTGCCAGCAGTTACCCCTCGGGACAGGCCGACACCGGGGAGCTGTTTTTT,CASSYPSGQADTGELFF,NA,TRBJ2-2,TRBD1,TRBV27
TGTGCCAGCAGCCAACCGGACGGAGGGGTAGCGAATGGCTACACCTTC,CASSQPDGGVANGYTF,NA,TRBJ1-2,NA,TRBV7-3
TGTGCCTGGAGTGAAACAGCCTACGAGCAGTACTTC,CAWSETAYEQYF,NA,TRBJ2-7,NA,TRBV30
TGTGCCAGTAGTCGGGACCTCAGGGGTGAAAAACTGTTTTTT,CASSRDLRGEKLFF,once,TRBJ1-4,NA,TRBV19
TGTGCCAGCAGCTTGAGCTCGGGGTTTAAGAAAAAACTGTTTTTT,CASSLSSGFKKKLFF,NA,TRBJ1-4,NA,TRBV5-8
TGTGCCAGTAGTACGAGACAGGGACTTGGCGAGCAGTACTTC,CASSTRQGLGEQYF,NA,TRBJ2-7,NA,TRBV19
TGTGCCAGCAGGCTCAGGGGAGGGTTGAACACTGAAGCTTTCTTT,CASRLRGGLNTEAFF,few,TRBJ1-1,NA,TRBV6-5
TGTGCCAGCAGCCCCTGGGGACAGAGCTCCTACGAGCAGTACTTC,CASSPWGQSSYEQYF,NA,TRBJ2-7,TRBD1,TRBV7-9
TGTGCCAGCTCATTCGGGTGGAGCGGCTACGAGCAGTACTTC,CASSFGWSGYEQYF,NA,TRBJ2-7,NA,TRBV18
TGTGCCAGTAGTATAACTGGACAGGGAAACACTGAAGCTTTCTTT,CASSITGQGNTEAFF,few,TRBJ1-1,TRBD1,TRBV19
TGTGCCAGCAAGGGGGTCCTTTCCGTAGACATTCAGTACTTC,CASKGVLSVDIQYF,NA,TRBJ2-4,NA,TRBV2
TGTGCCATCAGCTCGGGACAGGGGGCGATTCAGCCCCAGCATTTT,CAISSGQGAIQPQHF,once,TRBJ1-5,TRBD1,TRBV10-3
TGTGCCAGCAGCTTGACACTAGCGGCCTCCGGGGAGCTGTTTTTT,CASSLTLAASGELFF,NA,TRBJ2-2,TRBD2,TRBV5-4
TGTGCCAGCAGCTTAACGGGGGGGGCCCGATCACCCCTCCACTTT,CASSLTGGARSPLHF,NA,TRBJ1-6,NA,TRBV7-3
TGTGCCAGCAGCGCCACAGGCCTTAGCAATCAGCCCCAGCATTTT,CASSATGLSNQPQHF,NA,TRBJ1-5,NA,TRBV2
TGTGCCAGCAGCGCCGAGCCGACTAGCGGGGGGCCCACAGATACGCAGTATTTT,CASSAEPTSGGPTDTQYF,once,TRBJ2-3,TRBD2,TRBV9
TGTGCCAGCAATACGGCGGAAGGGACCCAGTACTTC,CASNTAEGTQYF,NA,TRBJ2-5,NA,TRBV9
TGCGCCAGCAGTCTAGGCCAGATTAATTCACCCCTCCACTTT,CASSLGQINSPLHF,NA,TRBJ1-6,NA,TRBV10-2
TGTGCCAGCAGCCCCGGGACTAGCGGGGGGTACCACAATGAGCAGTTCTTC,CASSPGTSGGYHNEQFF,NA,TRBJ2-1,TRBD2,TRBV7-8
TGTGCCAGCAGCTTAGGGGGGACTACGGTACAAAACATTCAGTACTTC,CASSLGGTTVQNIQYF,NA,TRBJ2-4,TRBD2,TRBV7-2
TGTGCCAGCAGTCTGCGAGGGGGGGGAGAGCACTATGGCTACACCTTC,CASSLRGGGEHYGYTF,NA,TRBJ1-2,NA,TRBV7-2
TGTGCCAGCAGTGGGGGGGTAGGCTCCGGGGAGCTGTTTTTT,CASSGGVGSGELFF,few,TRBJ2-2,TRBD2,TRBV5-4
TGTGCTAGTGGTCTAACACCAGGGACTGAAGCTTTCTTT,CASGLTPGTEAFF,once,TRBJ1-1,NA,TRBV12-5
TGTGCCAGCAGTGGGTCATCCGGGACAGGCAACATTCAGTACTTC,CASSGSSGTGNIQYF,once,TRBJ2-4,TRBD1,TRBV2
TGTGCCAGCAGCCTCCGAGCGGGGGGGGTAAATGAGCAGTTCTTC,CASSLRAGGVNEQFF,once,TRBJ2-1,TRBD2,TRBV7-9
TGTGCCAGCAGCGTAATAACAGGCCCCGGCGATGAAGCTTTCTTT,CASSVITGPGDEAFF,NA,TRBJ1-1,NA,TRBV9
TGTGCCAGCTCCCGGGACCGGGAGGCAGATACGCAGTATTTT,CASSRDREADTQYF,NA,TRBJ2-3,TRBD2,TRBV5-4
TGTGCCTGGAACCGGGACAGGGGGCAAGACACCATATATTTT,CAWNRDRGQDTIYF,once,TRBJ1-3,TRBD1,TRBV30
TGTGCTAGTGTTGGGGCAGGGGGCACCGGGGAGCTGTTTTTT,CASVGAGGTGELFF,NA,TRBJ2-2,TRBD1,TRBV12-5
TGTGCCAGCAGCCCGTCGACAGGGGACTATGGCTACACCTTC,CASSPSTGDYGYTF,NA,TRBJ1-2,TRBD1,TRBV9
TGTGCCAGCACCGGACAGGGAGATACGCAGTATTTT,CASTGQGDTQYF,NA,TRBJ2-3,TRBD1,TRBV6-1
TGTGCCAGCAGCGTGGGGCTCGCCGAGTTGGGCTATGGCTACACCTTC,CASSVGLAELGYGYTF,NA,TRBJ1-2,NA,TRBV9
TGTGCCAGCAGCTTACGAAGGGGCTTCGGAGAGACCCAGTACTTC,CASSLRRGFGETQYF,few,TRBJ2-5,NA,TRBV11-2